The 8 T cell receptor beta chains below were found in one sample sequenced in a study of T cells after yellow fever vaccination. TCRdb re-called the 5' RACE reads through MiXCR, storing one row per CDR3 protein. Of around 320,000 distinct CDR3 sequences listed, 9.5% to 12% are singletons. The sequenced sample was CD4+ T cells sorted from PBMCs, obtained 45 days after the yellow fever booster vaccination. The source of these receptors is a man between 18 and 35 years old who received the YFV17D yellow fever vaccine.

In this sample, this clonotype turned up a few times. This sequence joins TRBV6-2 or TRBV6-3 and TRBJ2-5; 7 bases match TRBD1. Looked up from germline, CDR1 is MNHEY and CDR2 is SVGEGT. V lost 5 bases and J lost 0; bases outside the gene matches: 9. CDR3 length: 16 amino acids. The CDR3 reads CASSPRDSSYQETQYF. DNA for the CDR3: TGTGCCAGCAGTCCTCGGGACAGCTCTTACCAAGAGACCCAGTACTTC.

CDR3 amino acids: CSVVGSPYSGYTF. In DNA, the CDR3 is TGCAGCGTTGTAGGCAGCCCTTATTCGGGCTACACCTTC. The chain carries TRBV29-1 and TRBJ1-2; D gene unclear. The CDR3 spans 13 residues. Trimming left V 4 bases short and J 8 bases short, with 17 bases between. Germline V lookup: CDR1 SQVTM, CDR2 ANQGSEA.

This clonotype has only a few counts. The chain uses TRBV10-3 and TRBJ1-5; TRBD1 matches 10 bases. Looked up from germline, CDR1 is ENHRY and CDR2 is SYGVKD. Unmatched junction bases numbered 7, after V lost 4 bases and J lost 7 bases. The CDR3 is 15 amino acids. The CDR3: CAISARQGAGQPQHF. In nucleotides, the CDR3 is TGTGCCATCAGTGCAAGACAGGGGGCAGGCCAGCCCCAGCATTTT.

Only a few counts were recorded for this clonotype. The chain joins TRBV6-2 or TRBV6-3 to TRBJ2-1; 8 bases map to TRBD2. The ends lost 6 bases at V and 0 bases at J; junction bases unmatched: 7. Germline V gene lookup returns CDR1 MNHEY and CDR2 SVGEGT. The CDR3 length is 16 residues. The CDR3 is CASRTATSGSYNEQFF. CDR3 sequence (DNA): TGTGCCAGCAGAACCGCCACTAGCGGCTCCTACAATGAGCAGTTCTTC.

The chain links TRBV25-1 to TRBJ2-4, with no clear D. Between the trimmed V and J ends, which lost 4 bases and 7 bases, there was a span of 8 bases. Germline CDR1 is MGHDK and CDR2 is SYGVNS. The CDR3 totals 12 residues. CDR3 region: CASSVRINIQYF. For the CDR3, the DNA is TGTGCCAGCAGTGTCAGGATCAACATTCAGTACTTC. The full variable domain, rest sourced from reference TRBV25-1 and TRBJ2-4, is EADIYQTPRYLVIGTGKKITLECSQTMGHDKMYWYQQDPGMELHLIHYSYGVNSTEKGDLSSESTVSRIRTEHFPLTLESARPSHTSQYLCASSVRINIQYFGAGTRLSVL.

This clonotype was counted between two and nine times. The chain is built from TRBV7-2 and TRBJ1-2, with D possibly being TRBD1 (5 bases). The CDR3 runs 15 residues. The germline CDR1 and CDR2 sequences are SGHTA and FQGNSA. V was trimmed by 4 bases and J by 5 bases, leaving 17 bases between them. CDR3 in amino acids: CASSSNMGVIYGYTF. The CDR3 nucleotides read TGTGCCAGCAGCTCTAATATGGGGGTTATTTATGGCTACACCTTC. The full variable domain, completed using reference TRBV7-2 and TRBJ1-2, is GAGVSQSPSNKVTEKGKDVELRCDPISGHTALYWYRQSLGQGLEFLIYFQGNSAPDKSGLPSDRFSAERTGGSVSTLTIQRTQQEDSAVYLCASSSNMGVIYGYTFGSGTRLTVV.

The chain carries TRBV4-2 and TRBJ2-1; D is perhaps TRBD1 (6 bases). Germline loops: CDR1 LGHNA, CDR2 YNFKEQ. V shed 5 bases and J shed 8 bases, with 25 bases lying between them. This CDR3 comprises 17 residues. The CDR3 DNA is TGTGCCAGCAGCGTGGAGCAGGGGTTAACCATACAGGATGAGCAGTTCTTC. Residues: CASSVEQGLTIQDEQFF.

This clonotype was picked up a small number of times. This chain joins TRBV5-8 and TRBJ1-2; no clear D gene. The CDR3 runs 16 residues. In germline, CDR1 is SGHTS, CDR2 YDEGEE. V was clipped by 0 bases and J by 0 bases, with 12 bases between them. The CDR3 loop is CASSLAGKRANYGYTF. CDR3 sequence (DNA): TGTGCCAGCAGCTTGGCCGGTAAACGAGCTAACTATGGCTACACCTTC.